This entry is about one T cell receptor (beta chain). Its antigen is undetermined. This entry comes from a study of identifying expanded T cells in peripheral blood. Study-wide results and limits: Differentially abundant clones: roughly 1.2 between replicates, about 15 at about 13 days, around 20 at four.

The protocol was immunoSEQ multiplex PCR, while the TCRdb copy is restricted to in-frame clones and leaves out a portion. The table records about 80,000 clones, about 90% of them present only once. This sequence originates from a person aged 18 to 75 in good health. Source material: blood.

This CDR3 reads CAWSVREGRGTF. DNA for the CDR3: TGTGCCTGGAGTGTACGGGAAGGAAGGGGAACCTTC. This rearrangement joins TRBV30 to TRBJ1-2; TRBD1 might be the D (5 bases). The V gene lost 0 bases and the J gene lost 14 bases, with 16 bases spanning the gap. CDR1 GTSNPN and CDR2 SVGIG come from the germline V gene (reference sequence). The CDR3 runs 12 residues.